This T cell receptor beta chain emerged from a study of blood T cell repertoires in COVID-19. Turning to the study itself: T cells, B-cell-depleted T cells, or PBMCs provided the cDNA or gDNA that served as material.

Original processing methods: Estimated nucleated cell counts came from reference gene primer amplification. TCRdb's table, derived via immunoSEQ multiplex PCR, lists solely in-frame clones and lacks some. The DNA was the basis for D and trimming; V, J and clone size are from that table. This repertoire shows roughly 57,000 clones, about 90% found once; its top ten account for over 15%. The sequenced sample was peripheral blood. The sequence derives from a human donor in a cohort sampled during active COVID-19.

Written as DNA, the CDR3 is TGTGCCAGCAGCCTAGCGGGGGGCATCTCCTACGAGCAGTACTTC. Protein sequence: CASSLAGGISYEQYF. V usage is TRBV11-2 and J usage is TRBJ2-7, with 11 bases lining up with TRBD2. V shed 5 bases and J 0 bases; nucleotides not matched to a gene: 3. Germline CDR1 and CDR2: SGHAT and FQNNGV. The CDR3 sequence is 15 residues long.